Sequencing of this T cell receptor beta chain was carried out in a study of shared clonotypes between healthy human individuals. TCRdb keeps only in-frame clones here, not all; method: immunoSEQ multiplex PCR. Among 2.5 million or so clones listed, approximately 90% were seen once. Trimming removed 0 bases from V and 4 bases from J, with 6 bases in between. The CDR3 covers 14 residues. Germline CDR1 reads MNHEY; CDR2 reads SVGAGI. The rearrangement joins TRBV6-5 to TRBJ1-4; D is uncertain. The source is a man between 18 and 35 years old in good health. Source material: naive CD4+ T cells sorted from blood. Subset here: CD45RA+ positively selected. CDR3 sequence: CASSYSQVNEKLFF. The CDR3 DNA reads as TGTGCCAGCAGTTACTCCCAGGTTAATGAAAAACTGTTTTTT.